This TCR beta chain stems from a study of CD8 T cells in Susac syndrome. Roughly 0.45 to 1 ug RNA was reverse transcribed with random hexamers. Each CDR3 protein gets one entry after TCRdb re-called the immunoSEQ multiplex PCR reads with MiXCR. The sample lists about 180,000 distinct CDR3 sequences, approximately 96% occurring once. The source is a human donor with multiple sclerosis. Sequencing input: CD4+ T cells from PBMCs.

The CDR3 region is CASSQGRSHNSPLHF. Here the CDR3 DNA reads TGTGCCAGCAGCCAAGGTAGAAGCCATAATTCACCCCTCCACTTT. The chain couples TRBV3-1 to TRBJ1-6, with D hard to call. Germline V gene sequence: CDR1 LGHDT, CDR2 YNNKEL (reference sequence). CDR3 length: 15 residues. The V end lost 1 base, the J end lost 5 bases, and 9 bases lay between the germline ends. Variable domain in full (rest from reference TRBV3-1 and TRBJ1-6): DTAVSQTPKYLVTQMGNDKSIKCEQNLGHDTMYWYKQDSKKFLKIMFSYNNKELIINETVPNRFSPKSPDKAHLNLHINSLELGDSAVYFCASSQGRSHNSPLHFGNGTRLTVT.